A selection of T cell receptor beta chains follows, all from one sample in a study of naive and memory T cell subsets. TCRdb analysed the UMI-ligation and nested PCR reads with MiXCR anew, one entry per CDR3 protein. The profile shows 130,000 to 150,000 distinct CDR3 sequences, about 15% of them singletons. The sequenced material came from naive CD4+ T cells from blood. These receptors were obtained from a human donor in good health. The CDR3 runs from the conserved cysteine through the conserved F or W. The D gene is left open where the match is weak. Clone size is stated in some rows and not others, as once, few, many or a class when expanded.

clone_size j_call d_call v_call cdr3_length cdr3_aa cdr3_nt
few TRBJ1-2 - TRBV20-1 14 CSARESKKNYGYTF TGCAGTGCTAGAGAGTCGAAGAAAAACTATGGCTACACCTTC
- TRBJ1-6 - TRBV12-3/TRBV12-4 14 CASTSRTHNSPLHF TGTGCCAGCACCTCCAGAACCCATAATTCACCCCTCCACTTT
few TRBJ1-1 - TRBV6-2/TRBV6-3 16 CASSHGHVAGNTEAFF TGTGCCAGCAGTCATGGACACGTAGCGGGGAACACTGAAGCTTTCTTT
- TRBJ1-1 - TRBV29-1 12 CSVAGAGTEAFF TGCAGCGTTGCAGGGGCTGGGACTGAAGCTTTCTTT
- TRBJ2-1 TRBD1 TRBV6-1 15 CASKIPGTGYNEQFF TGTGCCAGCAAGATCCCCGGGACAGGTTACAATGAGCAGTTCTTC
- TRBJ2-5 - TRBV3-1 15 CASSQDSRGIGTQYF TGTGCCAGCAGCCAAGATTCTCGCGGGATAGGGACCCAGTACTTC
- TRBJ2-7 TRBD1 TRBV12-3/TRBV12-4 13 CASSSDRVREQYF TGTGCCAGCAGCTCCGACAGGGTCAGGGAGCAGTACTTC
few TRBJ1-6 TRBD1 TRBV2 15 CASSWTGQNNSPLHF TGTGCCAGCAGCTGGACAGGGCAAAATAATTCACCCCTCCACTTT
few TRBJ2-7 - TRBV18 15 CASSPQPGRRYEQYF TGTGCCAGCTCACCGCAGCCGGGACGGAGATACGAGCAGTACTTC
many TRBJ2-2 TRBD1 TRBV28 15 CASRDDRGDTGELFF TGTGCCAGCAGAGATGACAGGGGCGACACCGGGGAGCTGTTTTTT
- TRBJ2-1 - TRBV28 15 CASSTGSERLNEQFF TGTGCCAGCAGTACGGGTAGCGAGCGTCTCAATGAGCAGTTCTTC
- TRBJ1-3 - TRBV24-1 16 CATSGRSNYSGNTIYF TGTGCCACCAGTGGAAGATCTAACTACTCTGGAAACACCATATATTTT
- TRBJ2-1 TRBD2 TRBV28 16 CASSTQGLGVYNEQFF TGTGCCAGCAGTACTCAGGGACTAGGGGTCTACAATGAGCAGTTCTTC
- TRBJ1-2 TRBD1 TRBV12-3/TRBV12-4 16 CASSSVLMTGSYGYTF TGTGCCAGCAGTTCCGTTTTAATGACAGGGTCATATGGCTACACCTTC
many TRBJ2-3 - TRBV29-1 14 CSVDYSTSTDTQYF TGCAGCGTTGACTACAGCACTAGCACAGATACGCAGTATTTT
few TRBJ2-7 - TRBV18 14 CASSPGRGPGEQYF TGTGCCAGCTCACCAGGACGGGGGCCGGGCGAGCAGTACTTC
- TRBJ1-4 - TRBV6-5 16 CASSYGRSSTNEKLFF TGTGCCAGCAGTTACGGACGCTCCTCCACTAATGAAAAACTGTTTTTT
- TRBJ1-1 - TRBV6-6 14 CASSYLAENTEAFF TGTGCCAGCAGTTACTTGGCAGAAAACACTGAAGCTTTCTTT
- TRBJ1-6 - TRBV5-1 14 CASSLEGLNSPLHF TGCGCCAGCAGCTTGGAAGGACTGAATTCACCCCTCCACTTT
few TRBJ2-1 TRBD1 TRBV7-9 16 CASSPPSRDSVNEQFF TGTGCCAGCAGCCCCCCAAGCAGGGACAGCGTCAATGAGCAGTTCTTC
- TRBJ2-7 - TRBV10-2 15 CASNPTGTPRYEQYF TGCGCCAGCAATCCCACAGGGACTCCTCGTTACGAGCAGTACTTC
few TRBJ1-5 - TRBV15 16 CATSRDGGSSNQPQHF TGTGCCACCAGCAGAGATGGGGGGAGTAGCAATCAGCCCCAGCATTTT
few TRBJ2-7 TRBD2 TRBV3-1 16 CASSQGLAATSYEQYF TGTGCCAGCAGCCAAGGACTAGCGGCAACCTCCTACGAGCAGTACTTC
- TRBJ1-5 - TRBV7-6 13 CASSSSAGRPLHF TGTGCCAGCAGCTCCTCCGCGGGCCGTCCCCTGCATTTT
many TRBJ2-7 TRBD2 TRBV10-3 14 CAISGTSVPNEQYF TGTGCCATCAGCGGTACTAGCGTCCCGAACGAGCAGTACTTC
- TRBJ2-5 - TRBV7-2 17 CASSPQERLSYQETQYF TGTGCCAGCAGCCCACAGGAGAGGTTGAGTTACCAAGAGACCCAGTACTTC